Listed below are T cell receptor beta chains from one sample, sequenced in a study of naive and memory T cell subsets. TCRdb re-called the UMI-ligation and nested PCR reads with MiXCR, one entry per CDR3 protein. The repertoire holds tens of thousands of distinct CDR3 sequences, with roughly 20% as singletons. The sample taken for sequencing was effector memory CD4+ T cells from blood. The receptors come from a human donor in good health. Each CDR3 is given without its conserved first and last residue.

J gene	V gene	CDR3 protein
TRBJ2-3	TRBV5-1	ASSSGAGPSTDTQY
TRBJ2-1	TRBV5-1	ASSPVTGLWSSYNEQF
TRBJ2-3	TRBV11-2	ASSFSDTDTQY
TRBJ2-7	TRBV20-1	SARGTGLVHEQY
TRBJ2-7	TRBV30	AWTPGGYEQY
TRBJ1-4	TRBV4-1	ASSRDITRGRGLGTNEKLF
TRBJ1-3	TRBV28	ASSLRHTIY
TRBJ2-7	TRBV7-8	ASSHPVGLAGIYEQY
TRBJ1-5	TRBV10-3	AISGTGNQPQH
TRBJ1-2	TRBV19	ASSIYREGYGYT
TRBJ1-1	TRBV7-9	ASSLAGQVGTEAF